These T cell receptor beta chains were read from a single sample in a study of early T cells in non-severe SARS-CoV-2 infection. TCRdb analysed the 5' RACE reads with MiXCR anew, one entry per CDR3 protein. This table has tens of thousands of distinct CDR3 sequences, roughly 9.2% appearing once. Sequencing input: whole blood. These receptors were collected from an adult who was a healthcare worker with PCR-confirmed SARS-CoV-2 infection or an uninfected control (not recorded which). Both conserved end residues are part of each CDR3. Fields, in order: V gene, CDR3 protein.

TRBV2	CASSNGQGRNQPQHF
TRBV20-1	CSARVGGYTDTQYF
TRBV29-1	CSVLPGLARDEQYF
TRBV15	CATSTKGHSYEQYF
TRBV14	CASSQELRWGNEQFF
TRBV20-1	CSQLAGGGNEQFF
TRBV3-1	CASSYNPRTNEKLFF
TRBV7-3	CASSPTGPRGEQYF
TRBV29-1	CSALTAEAFF
TRBV10-2	CASRSPETQYF
TRBV29-1	CSAGTSGGNEQFF
TRBV7-8	CASSLGPRNSNQPQHF
TRBV5-5	CASSSEDRGYNEQFF
TRBV7-7	CASSTDRGPQETQYF
TRBV20-1	CSARTGASYEQYF
TRBV6-5	CASRRRTSGRDTQYF
TRBV7-9	CASSLFGGWDPTEAFF
TRBV4-1	CASSQDGLAQETQYF
TRBV24-1	CATSRKANTGELFF
TRBV21-1	CASSKEAGGRESNIQYF
TRBV18	CASSPSASLSNQPQHF
TRBV12-3/TRBV12-4	CASRGTGGFPGELFF
TRBV19	CASTVASGFTGELFF
TRBV7-9	CASGSHEADTQYF
TRBV29-1	CSAVTWGNTEAFF
TRBV6-5	CASSKRDRGLEQFF
TRBV7-2	CASSPWLAGGSYEQYF
TRBV10-3	CAISAGTEGTEAFF
TRBV15	CATSSGFPGELFF
TRBV7-9	CASSRRDQSTDTQYF
TRBV20-1	CSAPDRGPWAEAFF
TRBV23-1	CASDPINEQFF
TRBV12-3/TRBV12-4	CASSLTTGGAYGYTF
TRBV7-8	CASSLLGDSGTDTQYF
TRBV5-5	CASSFFAGYEQYF
TRBV10-1	CASSPDSGLASAGAYEQYF
TRBV29-1	CSVAGGQGGWNEQFF
TRBV20-1	CSATQGARDTEAFF
TRBV4-2	CASSYIGTGVDYGYTF
TRBV5-1	CASSQGLVLEQFF
TRBV11-3	CASTSGQNTGELFF
TRBV5-1	CASSLSGGNEKLFF
TRBV7-2	CASSLYPWLIEADTQYF
TRBV10-2	CASSERRNTEAFF
TRBV5-6	CASSRRRGVMNTEAFF
TRBV6-2/TRBV6-3	CASSYWGGKTQYF
TRBV10-2	CASMKGLGTEAFF
TRBV7-3	CASSPFSGKAQYF
TRBV6-2/TRBV6-3	CASERVGETQYF
TRBV5-8	CASSFSGGAGEQYF
TRBV11-2	CASSLGHLEAFF
TRBV6-5	CASSYSGRAYSGELFF
TRBV29-1	CSVRDNEQFF
TRBV9	CASSVAPTGANVLTF
TRBV6-2/TRBV6-3	CASHRRGYSSYNEQFF